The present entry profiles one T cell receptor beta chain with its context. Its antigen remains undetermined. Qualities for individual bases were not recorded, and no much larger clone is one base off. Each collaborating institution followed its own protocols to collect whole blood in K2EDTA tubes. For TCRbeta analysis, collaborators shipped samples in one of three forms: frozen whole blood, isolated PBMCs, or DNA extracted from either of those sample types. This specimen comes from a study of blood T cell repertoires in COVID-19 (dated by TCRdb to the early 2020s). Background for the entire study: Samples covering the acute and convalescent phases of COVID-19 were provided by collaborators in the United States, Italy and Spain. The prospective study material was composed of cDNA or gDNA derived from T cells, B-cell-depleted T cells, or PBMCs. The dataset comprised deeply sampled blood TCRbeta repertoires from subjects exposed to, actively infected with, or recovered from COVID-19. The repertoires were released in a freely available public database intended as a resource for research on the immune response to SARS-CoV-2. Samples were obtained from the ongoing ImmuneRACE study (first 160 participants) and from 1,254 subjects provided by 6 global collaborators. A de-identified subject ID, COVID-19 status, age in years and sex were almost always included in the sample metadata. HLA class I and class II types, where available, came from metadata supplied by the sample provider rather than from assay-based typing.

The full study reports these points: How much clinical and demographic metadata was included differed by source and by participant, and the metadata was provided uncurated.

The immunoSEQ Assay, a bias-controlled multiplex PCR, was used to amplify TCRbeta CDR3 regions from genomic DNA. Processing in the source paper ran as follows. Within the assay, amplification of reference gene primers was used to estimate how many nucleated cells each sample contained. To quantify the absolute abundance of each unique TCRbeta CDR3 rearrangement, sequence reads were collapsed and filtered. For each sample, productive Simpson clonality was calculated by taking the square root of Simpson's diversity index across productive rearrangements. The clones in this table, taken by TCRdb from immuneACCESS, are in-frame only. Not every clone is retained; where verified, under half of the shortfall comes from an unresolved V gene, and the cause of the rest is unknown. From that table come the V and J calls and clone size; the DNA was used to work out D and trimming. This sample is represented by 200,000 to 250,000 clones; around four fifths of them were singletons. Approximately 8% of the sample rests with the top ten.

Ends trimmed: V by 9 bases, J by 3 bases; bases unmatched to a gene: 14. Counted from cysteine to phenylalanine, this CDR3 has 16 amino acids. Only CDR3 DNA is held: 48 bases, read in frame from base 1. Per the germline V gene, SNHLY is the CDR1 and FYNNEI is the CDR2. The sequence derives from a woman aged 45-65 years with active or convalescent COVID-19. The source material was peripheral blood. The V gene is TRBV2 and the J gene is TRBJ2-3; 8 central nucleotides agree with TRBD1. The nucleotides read TGTGCCAGTCGGACAGGGAGCGTGCCGGGAACAGATACGCAGTATTTT. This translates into CASRTGSVPGTDTQYF.